The TCR beta chain under discussion was sequenced for a study of blood T cell repertoires in COVID-19 (dated by TCRdb to about 2020). For the wider study: The collaborator samples originated in the United States, Italy and Spain and spanned the acute and convalescent phases of COVID-19. The prospective study material was composed of cDNA or gDNA derived from T cells, B-cell-depleted T cells, or PBMCs. The dataset comprised deeply sampled blood TCRbeta repertoires from subjects exposed to, actively infected with, or recovered from COVID-19. The repertoires were released in a freely available public database intended as a resource for research on the immune response to SARS-CoV-2. The samples were drawn from two sources: the first 160 participants of the ongoing ImmuneRACE study, and 1,254 subjects contributed by 6 global collaborators. Nearly every sample came with metadata listing a de-identified subject ID, COVID-19 status, age in years and sex. HLA class I and class II types, where available, came from metadata supplied by the sample provider rather than from assay-based typing.

The immunoSEQ Assay, a bias-controlled multiplex PCR, was used to amplify TCRbeta CDR3 regions from genomic DNA. Regarding the original processing steps: Nucleated cell counts per sample were estimated from amplification of reference gene primers within the assay. To quantify the absolute abundance of each unique TCRbeta CDR3 rearrangement, sequence reads were collapsed and filtered. For each sample, productive Simpson clonality was calculated by taking the square root of Simpson's diversity index across productive rearrangements. TCRdb provides this immuneACCESS table in a form limited to in-frame rearrangements. Some clones are lacking; in checked studies, under half of them reflect an unresolved V gene, and why the rest are absent is not known. The V and J calls and clone size were taken over from that table, and D and trimming were inferred from the DNA. In all, the sample holds a few hundred thousand clones, and about nine tenths of those were seen once. Approximately 10% of the sample is taken by the ten largest.

One collaborating source in Seattle enrolled patients during active infection and followed them longitudinally through the course of disease. Each collaborating institution followed its own protocols to collect whole blood in K2EDTA tubes. For TCRbeta analysis, collaborators shipped samples as frozen whole blood, isolated PBMCs, or DNA extracted from either of those sample types. From cysteine to phenylalanine, the CDR3 is 14 amino acids long. Here the CDR3 DNA is all that survives: 42 bases in frame from base 1. V gives up 0 bases and J gives up 2 bases, and the segment between their germline ends measures 8 bases. Looking up the germline V gene (reference sequence) yields CDR1 GTSNPN and CDR2 SVGIG. Overall study results and their limits: The amount of clinical and demographic metadata varied by source and participant and was provided uncurated.

Points on this clone: Which antigen it targets is not known. Per-base quality was not reported, and no clone a single base away is much larger than it. Other DNA sequences of this sample code for an identical CDR3.

This sequence originates from a woman aged 25 to 39 with COVID-19, enrolled during active disease. The sample comprised peripheral blood. This chain joins TRBV30 to TRBJ1-5; TRBD1 could be the D gene, as 5 bases match. The bases are TGTGCCTGGAGTGTGGGGGGGGGCAATCAGCCCCAGCATTTT. Protein translation: CAWSVGGGNQPQHF.